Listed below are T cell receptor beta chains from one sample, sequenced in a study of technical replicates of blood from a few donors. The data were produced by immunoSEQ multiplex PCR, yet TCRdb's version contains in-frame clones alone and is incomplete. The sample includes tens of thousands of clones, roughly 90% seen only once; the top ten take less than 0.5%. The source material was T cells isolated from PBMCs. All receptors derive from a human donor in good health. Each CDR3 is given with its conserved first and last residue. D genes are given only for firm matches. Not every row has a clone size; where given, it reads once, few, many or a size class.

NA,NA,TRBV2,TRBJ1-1,TGTGCCCATCGGGGGTACAGGAGTGAAGCTTTCTTT,CAHRGYRSEAFF
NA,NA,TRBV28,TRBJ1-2,TGTGCCAGCAGGGAAAATGGGCGTAACTATGGCTACACCTTC,CASRENGRNYGYTF
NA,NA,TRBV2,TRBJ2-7,TGTGCCAGCAGTGAAGGCGGAAGTAACGAGCAGTACTTC,CASSEGGSNEQYF
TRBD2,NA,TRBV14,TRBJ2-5,TGTGCCAGCAGCCAAGTTAGAACGACTAGCGGGACGGAGACCCAGTACTTC,CASSQVRTTSGTETQYF
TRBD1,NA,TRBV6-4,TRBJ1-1,TGTGCCAGCAGGAGGGACAGGCAGAACACTGAAGCTTTCTTT,CASRRDRQNTEAFF
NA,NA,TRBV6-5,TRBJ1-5,TGTGCCAGCAGTTCTGGACAGATTAGCAATCAGCCCCAGCATTTT,CASSSGQISNQPQHF
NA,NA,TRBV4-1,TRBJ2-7,TGCGCCAGCAGCCAAAGGGCGGGCTACGAGCAGTACTTC,CASSQRAGYEQYF
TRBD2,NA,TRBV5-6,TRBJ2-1,TGTGCCAGCAGCTTGGAGACTAGCGGGAGATGGGCTGAGCAGTTCTTC,CASSLETSGRWAEQFF
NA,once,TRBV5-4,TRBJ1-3,TGTGCCAGCAGCGCCGGACAATCAGGAAACACCATATATTTT,CASSAGQSGNTIYF
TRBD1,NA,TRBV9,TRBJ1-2,TGTGCCAGCAGCGTAGGGGACAGCTCCTATGGCTACACCTTC,CASSVGDSSYGYTF
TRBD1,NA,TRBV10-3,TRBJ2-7,TGTGCCATCACCGACCGGGACAGGGTTAACTACGAGCAGTACTTC,CAITDRDRVNYEQYF
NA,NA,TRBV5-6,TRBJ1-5,TGTGCCAGCAGCTTGGGATGGGCAGGGGCAGAGGGGCAGCCCCAGCATTTT,CASSLGWAGAEGQPQHF
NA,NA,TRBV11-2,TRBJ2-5,TGTGCCAGCAGCTTAGGACTTCAAGAGACCCAGTACTTC,CASSLGLQETQYF
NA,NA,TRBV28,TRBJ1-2,TGTGCCAGCAGTTTATCCAGGGACTATGGCTACACCTTC,CASSLSRDYGYTF
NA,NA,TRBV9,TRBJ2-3,TGTGCCAGCAGCAGCCGAGACAGAACAGATACGCAGTATTTT,CASSSRDRTDTQYF
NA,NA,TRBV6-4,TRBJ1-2,TGTGCCAGCACTCCCAACTTCGGGACACCCTATGGCTACACCTTC,CASTPNFGTPYGYTF
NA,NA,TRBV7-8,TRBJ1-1,TGTGCCAGCAGCTTAGGGGACTTGAACACTGAAGCTTTCTTT,CASSLGDLNTEAFF
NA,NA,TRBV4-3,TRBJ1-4,TGCGCCAGCAGCCAAGAGGGAGGGGCGGTAGGAAAACTGTTTTTT,CASSQEGGAVGKLFF
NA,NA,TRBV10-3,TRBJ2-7,TGTGCCATCAGTGAGCGGTACGGGACCTACGAGCAGTACTTC,CAISERYGTYEQYF
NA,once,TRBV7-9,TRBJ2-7,TGTGCCAGCAGCTCAGACTCGGAGGTACCCTACGAGCAGTACTTC,CASSSDSEVPYEQYF
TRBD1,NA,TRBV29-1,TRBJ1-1,TGCAGCGTTGAGGGACAGGGTGAGTACACTGAAGCTTTCTTT,CSVEGQGEYTEAFF
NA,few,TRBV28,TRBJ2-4,TGTGCCAGCAGTTTTAACATGGGGCACATTCAGTACTTC,CASSFNMGHIQYF
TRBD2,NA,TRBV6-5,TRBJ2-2,TGTGCCGTAAGCGGGAGGGGCGACACCGGGGAGCTGTTTTTT,CAVSGRGDTGELFF
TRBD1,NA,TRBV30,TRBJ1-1,TGTGCCTGGAGTCCACCGGGACAGGCGCCTCCCTCGAACACTGAAGCTTTCTTT,CAWSPPGQAPPSNTEAFF